One and the same sample provided the 10 T cell receptor beta chains below, sequenced in a study of T cell responses to AZD1222 COVID-19 vaccine. Data came from immunoSEQ multiplex PCR; TCRdb stores just in-frame clones and leaves some out. Of some 55,000 clones listed, around 89% are singletons. The material was peripheral blood, obtained on day 0 of AZD1222 vaccination. These receptors came from an adult in good health.

J is TRBJ1-3 and V is TRBV28, with unresolved D. Germline CDR1 reads MDHEN; CDR2 reads SYDVKM. CDR3 length equals 12 residues. V dropped 7 bases and J dropped 0 bases, with 4 bases sitting between them. This CDR3 is CASKLSGNTIYF. The DNA for the CDR3 is TGTGCCAGCAAGCTCTCTGGAAACACCATATATTTT. The whole variable domain, filled in from reference TRBV28 and TRBJ1-3, reads DVKVTQSSRYLVKRTGEKVFLECVQDMDHENMFWYRQDPGLGLRLIYFSYDVKMKEKGDIPEGYSVSREKKERFSLILESASTNQTSMYLCASKLSGNTIYFGEGSWLTVV.

The gene calls are TRBV6-1 and TRBJ2-4; D unresolved. Germline CDR1 and CDR2: MNHNS and SASEGT. The CDR3 sequence is 16 residues long. Trimming took 2 bases from V and 8 from J, leaving 19 bases between them. The CDR3 reads CASSETPGPPRDIQYF. The CDR3 nucleotides are TGTGCCAGCAGTGAAACTCCGGGTCCCCCTCGGGACATTCAGTACTTC.

The chain has TRBV3-1 (or the pseudogene TRBV3-2) and TRBJ2-3, with 7 bases lining up with TRBD2. The J segment lost 8 bases and the V segment lost 0 bases, leaving 8 bases of the junction unmatched. From germline, CDR1 is LGHDT and CDR2 YNNKEL (reference sequence). The CDR3 extends over 15 amino acids. CDR3 sequence reads: CASSQDSPGLGTQYF. The CDR3 region has the DNA TGTGCCAGCAGCCAAGATTCCCCAGGACTAGGTACGCAGTATTTT.

V and J are TRBV12-3 or TRBV12-4 and TRBJ2-7; the D gene could be TRBD1 or TRBD2 (5 bases each). The V and J ends lost 7 bases and 3 bases respectively, with 13 bases between them. This CDR3 is built from 13 residues. CDR3 bases: TGTGCCAGCACCCCGGGACCGAACTACGAGCAGTACTTC. This translates into CASTPGPNYEQYF.

V and J are TRBV9 and TRBJ2-1, with D perhaps assigned TRBD1 or TRBD2 (5 bases each). The V and J ends lost 4 bases and 4 bases respectively, with 15 bases between them. This CDR3 is 15 amino acids long. CDR1 and CDR2 from the germline V gene are SGDLS and YYNGEE. The CDR3 sequence: CASSPGGNGYNEQFF. The CDR3 coding sequence is TGTGCCAGCAGCCCTGGGGGTAACGGATACAATGAGCAGTTCTTC.

The rearrangement joins TRBV28 to TRBJ2-5; 7 nucleotides agree with TRBD2. The CDR3 consists of 14 residues. Germline V gene sequence: CDR1 MDHEN, CDR2 SYDVKM. J lost 4 bases, V lost 1 base, and 3 bases had no gene match. CDR3 residues: CASSLFLAGETQYF. CDR3 nucleotides: TGTGCCAGCAGTTTATTTTTAGCGGGAGAGACCCAGTACTTC.

J is TRBJ2-1 and V is TRBV29-1, with TRBD1 as a possible D gene (6 bases). The CDR3 sequence is 14 residues long. CDR1 and CDR2 from the germline V gene are SQVTM and ANQGSEA. Trimming pared 6 bases from V and 3 bases from J, leaving 15 bases between. CDR3 region: CSVLLGGYYNEQFF. DNA for the CDR3: TGCAGCGTCCTCCTTGGGGGCTACTACAATGAGCAGTTCTTC.

J is TRBJ1-1 and V is TRBV28, with D possibly matching TRBD1 (5 bases). Germline-derived CDR1 and CDR2 are MDHEN and SYDVKM. Trimming removed 3 bases at V and 4 bases at J, with 12 bases between. CDR3 length: 14 amino acids. The CDR3 region has the DNA TGTGCCAGCAGTTTGCAGGGCTTGGTCACTGAAGCTTTCTTT. It translates to CASSLQGLVTEAFF.

The chain uses TRBV7-8 and TRBJ2-5; TRBD1 might be the D (6 bases). The V end lost 1 base, the J end lost 5 bases, and 11 bases lay between the germline ends. The CDR3 is made up of 14 amino acids. CDR1 and CDR2 (germline): SGHVS, FQNEAQ. Here the CDR3 DNA reads TGTGCCAGCAGCTTAGGGACAGTGAGTGAGACCCAGTACTTC. This sequence encodes CASSLGTVSETQYF. The whole variable domain, remainder taken from reference TRBV7-8 and TRBJ2-5, is GAGVSQSPRYKVAKRGQDVALRCDPISGHVSLFWYQQALGQGPEFLTYFQNEAQLDKSGLPSDRFFAERPEGSVSTLKIQRTQQEDSAVYLCASSLGTVSETQYFGPGTRLLVL.

The chain combines TRBV25-1 with TRBJ1-1; the D is unclear. The CDR3 has 11 amino acids. Germline CDR1 is MGHDK and CDR2 is SYGVNS. V dropped 6 bases and J dropped 5 bases, with 7 bases sitting between them. CDR3 coding DNA: TGTGCCAGCAGGGACCTAACTGAAGCTTTCTTT. Residues: CASRDLTEAFF.